The 23 T cell receptor beta chains below were found in one sample sequenced in a study of vaccination and CD4 T cells after COVID-19 (dated by TCRdb to between 2021 and 2022). The treatment or condition label, read with the paper, signifies: approximately 11-day PBMC culture with coronavirus spike peptide pools or control peptides (ViraFEST assay). Antigens of these TCRs are unknown. Libraries were prepared through PCR. The data were produced on an Illumina iSeq 100. DNA from cultured CD4+ T cells underwent TCR sequencing with the Oncomine TCR Beta short-read assay at the Johns Hopkins FTIC core. TCRdb handled the public reads itself, with Q25 trimming in fastp and clone calling in MiXCR, and kept productive beta chains. One record per CDR3 amino acid sequence lists the most common genes and DNA. The table for this sample lists more than 9,000 distinct CDR3 sequences; approximately 64% of them were counted only once. The ten top clones hold less than 9.5% of the sample.

The sequencing input was CD4+ T cells from blood, cultured in vitro. Receptor source: a human donor who had recovered from COVID-19.

This clonotype appeared a single time. The J gene is TRBJ1-6, the V gene TRBV7-9; tentative D call: TRBD1 (5 bases). Trimming took off 4 bases at V and 0 bases at J, with 13 bases between the two ends. Germline CDR1 is SEHNR and CDR2 is FQNEAQ (reference sequence). This CDR3 contains 17 residues. CDR3 sequence (DNA): TGTGCCAGCAGCTCCCCGGGACGGAGCTCCTATAATTCACCCCTCCACTTT. Its protein is CASSSPGRSSYNSPLHF.

This clonotype was observed a few times. V is TRBV7-8 and J is TRBJ1-1, with D possibly matching TRBD1 (5 bases). The CDR3 runs to 16 residues. V was shortened by 2 bases and J by 5 bases, with 18 bases between the two germline ends. Germline values: CDR1 SGHVS, CDR2 FQNEAQ. The CDR3 loop reads CASSLLPLGGVTEAFF. The DNA for the CDR3 is TGTGCCAGCAGCTTACTGCCTCTGGGGGGTGTAACTGAAGCTTTCTTT.

The genes are TRBV6-7 and TRBJ2-7; TRBD2 agrees at 7 bases. TRBV6-7 is treated as an ORF (open reading frame) with a function not yet certain. The CDR3 totals 14 residues. Unmatched junction bases numbered 7, after V lost 6 bases and J lost 2 bases. Written as DNA, the CDR3 is TGTGCCAGCAGCGTTGGGGGGAGGGCCTACGAGCAGTACTTC. Its translation: CASSVGGRAYEQYF.

J is TRBJ2-1 and V is TRBV11-2, with D unresolved. Germline CDR1 SGHAT, CDR2 FQNNGV. The V end was cut by 2 bases, the J end by 2 bases, with 13 bases between. The CDR3 length is 16 residues. CDR3 in DNA: TGTGCCAGCAGCTTAAGTACCCTGTCTACCTACAATGAGCAGTTCTTC. Its translation: CASSLSTLSTYNEQFF.

This clonotype is deemed medium-sized. The rearrangement joins TRBV6-1 to TRBJ1-4; D might be TRBD1 (5 bases). With 3 bases removed from V and 7 bases from J, the gap between germline ends came to 27 bases. Germline CDR1 reads MNHNS; CDR2 reads SASEGT. This CDR3 has 19 residues. Written as DNA, the CDR3 is TGTGCCAGCAGTGACCCCCCCCCTGAAGGCAGGGTTAGTGGTGAAAAACTGTTTTTT. It yields the protein CASSDPPPEGRVSGEKLFF.

The rearrangement uses TRBV20-1 and TRBJ2-7, with TRBD2 matching over 10 bases. The CDR3 is 15 amino acids. Germline values: CDR1 DFQATT, CDR2 SNEGSKA (reference sequence). With V trimmed by 0 bases and J by 3 bases, 5 bases remained unmatched. The CDR3 sequence: CSARDGASGGYEQYF. DNA of the CDR3: TGCAGTGCTAGAGATGGGGCTAGCGGGGGCTACGAGCAGTACTTC.

The chain uses TRBV19 and TRBJ1-2; 11 nucleotides line up with TRBD1. Trimming removed 5 bases from V and 0 bases from J; junction bases left unmatched: 2. Germline-derived CDR1 and CDR2 are LNHDA and SQIVND (reference sequence). There are 15 residues in the CDR3. The CDR3: CASSRDRGTNYGYTF. In DNA form, the CDR3 reads TGTGCCAGTAGTCGGGACAGGGGGACTAACTATGGCTACACCTTC.

The rearrangement links TRBV6-1 to TRBJ1-3, with 7 positions matching TRBD1. Germline V gives CDR1 MNHNS, CDR2 SASEGT. This CDR3 contains 15 residues. After removal of 5 bases from V and 4 bases from J, the junction contained 8 bases not matched to a gene. This chain's CDR3 is CASSRAGQLGNTIYF. The CDR3 DNA sequence: TGTGCCAGCAGTCGAGCGGGACAGCTAGGAAACACCATATATTTT.

The V gene is TRBV10-2, the J gene TRBJ2-5; D not resolved. CDR3 length: 10 amino acids. Germline loops: CDR1 WSHSY, CDR2 SAAADI. V gave up 10 bases and J gave up 5 bases, with 8 bases separating them. As DNA, the CDR3 is TGCGCCACCTGGGCGGAGACCCAGTACTTC. It translates to CATWAETQYF.

This clonotype appeared a few times. The chain carries TRBV12-3 or TRBV12-4 and TRBJ1-6, with D possibly matching TRBD1 (5 bases). The CDR3 runs 12 residues. V was clipped by 2 bases and J by 12 bases, with 8 bases between them. Here the CDR3 reads CASSLIGGPLHF. The CDR3 region has the DNA TGTGCCAGCAGTTTAATTGGGGGACCCCTCCACTTT.

The chain is built from TRBV20-1 and TRBJ2-3; 13 bases line up with TRBD2. The V and J ends lost 6 bases and 4 bases, in that order; junction bases with no gene match: 10. The CDR3 has 16 residues. CDR1 and CDR2 (germline): DFQATT, SNEGSKA (reference sequence). The DNA of the CDR3 is TGCAGTGCCAACCTCGGGACTAGCGGGATTGCAGATACGCAGTATTTT. Protein: CSANLGTSGIADTQYF.

This chain joins TRBV20-1 and TRBJ1-1; 8 nucleotides match TRBD1. Germline CDR1 DFQATT, CDR2 SNEGSKA (reference sequence). The junction had 8 bases not matched to a gene; V was cut back by 1 base and J by 4 bases. The CDR3 is 15 residues long. The CDR3 DNA is TGCAGTGCTAGAGCAGGGGGCGGGGCAACCACTGAAGCTTTCTTT. This codes for CSARAGGGATTEAFF.

This clonotype has just a few counts. This chain connects TRBV20-1 to TRBJ1-5, with D tentatively TRBD1 (5 bases). The CDR3 sequence is 14 residues long. CDR1 DFQATT and CDR2 SNEGSKA come from the germline V gene (reference sequence). The V end lost 8 bases, the J end lost 5 bases, and 19 bases lay between the germline ends. The CDR3, as DNA: TGCAGTACCAGATTCAAGGGGCGAGATCAGCCCCAGCATTTT. It translates to CSTRFKGRDQPQHF.

The rearrangement joins TRBV20-1 to TRBJ2-2; D may be TRBD2 (6 bases). V lost 1 base to trimming and J lost 2 bases, with 8 bases between them. CDR3 size: 14 residues. In germline, CDR1 is DFQATT, CDR2 SNEGSKA (reference sequence). Here the CDR3 reads CSARVGGNTGELFF. Here the CDR3 DNA reads TGCAGTGCTAGAGTGGGAGGAAACACCGGGGAGCTGTTTTTT.

The chain combines TRBV2 with TRBJ2-3; TRBD2 is a possible D gene (6 bases). V shed 8 bases and J shed 2 bases, with 8 bases lying between them. The germline gives CDR1 SNHLY, CDR2 FYNNEI. The CDR3 is made up of 12 amino acids. The CDR3 loop is CASGTFTDTQYF. CDR3 DNA: TGTGCCAGCGGGACTTTCACAGATACGCAGTATTTT.

This clonotype is medium-sized within its sample. The rearrangement links TRBV5-1 to TRBJ2-2, with D perhaps matching TRBD1 or TRBD2 (5 bases each). CDR3 length equals 15 residues. Per germline, CDR1 SGHRS and CDR2 YFSETQ. V was trimmed by 2 bases and J by 0 bases, leaving 8 bases between them. CDR3 coding DNA: TGCGCCAGCAGCTTTCAGGGACCGAACACCGGGGAGCTGTTTTTT. It encodes CASSFQGPNTGELFF.

The chain couples TRBV2 to TRBJ2-1; 13 nucleotides align to TRBD2. This CDR3 contains 16 residues. The germline gives CDR1 SNHLY, CDR2 FYNNEI. V shed 4 bases and J 2 bases; nucleotides not matched to a gene: 2. The CDR3 DNA follows: TGTGCCAGCAGTGTGGGACTAGCGGGACCCTACAATGAGCAGTTCTTC. It is translated as CASSVGLAGPYNEQFF.

The chain combines TRBV7-9 with TRBJ2-2; 10 bases align to TRBD2. Looked up from germline, CDR1 is SEHNR and CDR2 is FQNEAQ (reference sequence). Trimming removed 1 base from V and 0 bases from J; junction bases left unmatched: 8. CDR3 size: 19 residues. The CDR3 sequence is CASSLVPWTSGANTGELFF. The CDR3 DNA reads as TGTGCCAGCAGCTTAGTCCCGTGGACTAGCGGCGCGAACACCGGGGAGCTGTTTTTT.

V and J are TRBV7-8 and TRBJ2-3; D gene ambiguous. CDR3 length: 19 amino acids. V was cut by 9 bases and J by 2 bases, with 30 bases left in between. CDR1 SGHVS and CDR2 FQNEAQ come from the germline V gene. The CDR3 spells CASQLWSGRNTENTDTQYF. In nucleotides, the CDR3 is TGTGCCAGTCAGCTTTGGTCTGGCCGCAACACGGAGAACACAGATACGCAGTATTTT.

This clonotype appeared a few times. The genes are TRBV7-3 and TRBJ1-6; D might be TRBD1 (5 bases). The V end was cut by 6 bases, the J end by 7 bases, with 10 bases between. Germline V gene sequence: CDR1 SGHTA, CDR2 FQGTGA. The length of the CDR3 is 13 residues. CDR3 bases: TGTGCCAGCAGGACCGCAGGGAATTCACCCCTCCACTTT. Translated, it gives CASRTAGNSPLHF.

The CDR3 nucleotides are TGCAGTGCTAAACAGGGGAGTCAGCCCCAGCATTTT. Its translation: CSAKQGSQPQHF. The chain carries TRBV20-1 and TRBJ1-5; TRBD1 matches 7 bases. Germline lookup yields CDR1 DFQATT and CDR2 SNEGSKA (reference sequence). V gave up 4 bases and J gave up 6 bases; unmatched junction bases: 3. The CDR3 totals 12 residues.

The genes are TRBV20-1 and TRBJ2-2; D is perhaps TRBD2 (5 bases). The CDR3 extends over 15 amino acids. Trimming cost V 6 bases and J 0 bases, with 14 bases left between them. Germline V gene sequence: CDR1 DFQATT, CDR2 SNEGSKA (reference sequence). CDR3 sequence: CSAPDEGANTGELFF. The CDR3 coding sequence is TGCAGTGCCCCGGATGAGGGAGCGAACACCGGGGAGCTGTTTTTT.

This CDR3 is CASSLRGLSSYNEQFF. The CDR3 coding sequence is TGTGCCAGCAGCTTACGGGGGCTGAGCTCCTACAATGAGCAGTTCTTC. This rearrangement joins TRBV11-2 to TRBJ2-1; either TRBD1 or TRBD2 may fit D (6 bases each). The CDR3 loop spans 16 amino acids. V gave up 2 bases and J gave up 0 bases, with 11 bases separating them. In germline, CDR1 is SGHAT, CDR2 FQNNGV. Full variable domain (rest looked up from reference TRBV11-2 and TRBJ2-1): EAGVAQSPRYKIIEKRQSVAFWCNPISGHATLYWYQQILGQGPKLLIQFQNNGVVDDSQLPKDRFSAERLKGVDSTLKIQPAKLEDSAVYLCASSLRGLSSYNEQFFGPGTRLTVL.